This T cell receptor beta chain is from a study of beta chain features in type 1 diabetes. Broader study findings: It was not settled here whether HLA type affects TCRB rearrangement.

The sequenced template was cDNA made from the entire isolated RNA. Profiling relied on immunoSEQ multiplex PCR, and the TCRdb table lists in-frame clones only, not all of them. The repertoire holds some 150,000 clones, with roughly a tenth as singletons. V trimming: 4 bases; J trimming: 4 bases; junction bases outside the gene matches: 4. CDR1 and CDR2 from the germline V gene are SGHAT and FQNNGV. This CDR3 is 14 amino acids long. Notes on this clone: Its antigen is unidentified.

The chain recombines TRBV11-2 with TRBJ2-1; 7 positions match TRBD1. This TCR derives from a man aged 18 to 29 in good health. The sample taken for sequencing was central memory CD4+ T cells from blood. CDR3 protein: CASSSGQSYNEQFF. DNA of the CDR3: TGTGCCAGCAGCTCGGGACAGAGTTACAATGAGCAGTTCTTC. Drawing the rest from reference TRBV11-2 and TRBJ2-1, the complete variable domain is EAGVAQSPRYKIIEKRQSVAFWCNPISGHATLYWYQQILGQGPKLLIQFQNNGVVDDSQLPKDRFSAERLKGVDSTLKIQPAKLEDSAVYLCASSSGQSYNEQFFGPGTRLTVL.